This T cell receptor beta chain stems from a study of shared clonotypes between healthy human individuals. The CDR3 is 13 amino acids. Germline V lookup: CDR1 GTSNPN, CDR2 SVGIG (reference sequence). V lost 5 bases and J lost 2, with 10 bases in between. In its sample, this clone was seen a few times. No antigen is known for it. Study-wide results and caveats: Among non-shared clonotypes, generation probabilities were lower than among those shared by all four donors. Donors were few, which limited the genetic and exposure-history diversity represented.

Using immunoSEQ multiplex PCR, the repertoire was profiled, and TCRdb retains in-frame clones only, with some absent. The table has roughly 2.2 million clones, under 95% seen once. V usage is TRBV30 and J usage is TRBJ1-5, with D possibly matching TRBD1 (5 bases). The TCR comes from a man between 18 and 35 years old in good health. Some clones in this sample may be carry-over from other donors' samples. Sequencing used naive CD4+ T cells from PBMCs. The subset: CD45RA+ positively selected. The CDR3 sequence: CAWAIRGNQPQHF. In DNA form, the CDR3 reads TGTGCCTGGGCCATCAGGGGCAATCAGCCCCAGCATTTT.